Reported below is one T cell receptor beta chain. These data come from a study of blood T cell repertoires in COVID-19. Libraries were prepared by immunoSEQ multiplex PCR; TCRdb keeps only in-frame clonotypes and omits some of them. The sample gives a few hundred thousand clones, 80% to 90% of which show up once; 1% is in the top ten. CDR3 size: 13 residues. V lost 4 bases, J lost 5 bases, and 3 bases stayed unmatched. Germline CDR1 reads LGHDT; CDR2 reads YNNKEL (reference sequence). The origin of this receptor is a man between 50 and 59 years old with active or convalescent COVID-19. This rearrangement joins TRBV3-1 (or the pseudogene TRBV3-2) to TRBJ2-5; TRBD2 matches at 8 bases. Material: peripheral blood. CDR3 in DNA: TGTGCCAGCAGCCGCGGCGGGGGGGAGACCCAGTACTTC. Its translation: CASSRGGGETQYF.